The 2 T cell receptor beta chains below come from one sample, sequenced in a study of control samples from healthy donors and cancer patients. Repertoires were generated with immunoSEQ multiplex PCR, while TCRdb's copy carries only in-frame clones and drops some. The table includes about 150,000 clones, around 88% detected once. The sequencing input was blood. All receptors come from a young man in good health.

The chain recombines TRBV28 with TRBJ2-4; 8 nucleotides align to TRBD2. The CDR3 consists of 14 residues. CDR1 and CDR2 from the germline V gene are MDHEN and SYDVKM. Trimming removed 7 bases from V and 3 bases from J; junction bases left unmatched: 5. The CDR3 sequence: CASTTGGGKNIQYF. CDR3 DNA sequence: TGTGCCAGCACCACCGGGGGGGGCAAAAACATTCAGTACTTC. The full variable domain, with the rest looked up from reference TRBV28 and TRBJ2-4, is DVKVTQSSRYLVKRTGEKVFLECVQDMDHENMFWYRQDPGLGLRLIYFSYDVKMKEKGDIPEGYSVSREKKERFSLILESASTNQTSMYLCASTTGGGKNIQYFGAGTRLSVL.

There are a few counts of this clone. This chain links TRBV28 with TRBJ1-6, with TRBD1 as a possible D gene (6 bases). The germline gives CDR1 MDHEN, CDR2 SYDVKM. Trimming left V 6 bases short and J 7 bases short, with 13 bases between. The CDR3 spans 14 residues. This CDR3 reads CASREQGLNSPLHF. The CDR3 DNA sequence: TGTGCCAGCAGGGAACAGGGTCTGAATTCACCCCTCCACTTT.